This TCR beta chain was retrieved from a study of tumor and adjacent non-tumor tissue in lung cancer. This sample's RNA came from whole unsorted tissue. Three rounds of nested PCR, following a modified ARM-PCR protocol, produced the TCRbeta library. TCRdb recomputed calls from the multiplex PCR reads with MiXCR, one row per CDR3 protein. The sample lists tens of thousands of distinct CDR3 sequences, under 80% seen once, with about 12% in the top ten. Concerning this clonotype itself: The conserved phenylalanine or tryptophan normally closing the CDR3 is absent here, so this likely arose from a read error.

The origin of this receptor is a woman in her forties or fifties with non-small cell lung cancer. The specimen was lung tumor tissue.

CDR3 sequence: CDSSYSWPEAGQETQYL. The CDR3 bases are TGTGACAGCAGCTACTCATGGCCCGAAGCAGGCCAAGAGACCCAGTACTTA. V and J are TRBV6-5 and TRBJ2-5, with D unclear. The CDR3 spans 17 residues. Germline loops: CDR1 MNHEY, CDR2 SVGAGI.